A selection of T cell receptor beta chains follows, all from one sample in a study of response to subunit inactivated influenza vaccine. Using its own MiXCR run on the RT-PCR reads, TCRdb lists one record per CDR3 protein. This table has about 530,000 distinct CDR3 sequences, 10% to 15% appearing once. Sequencing was performed on PBMCs from blood, taken about 40 days after vaccination. All receptors derive from a man in his forties or fifties who received an inactivated influenza vaccine. The CDR3 runs from the conserved cysteine through the conserved F or W. D genes are given only for firm matches. Part of the rows lack a size; the others show once, few, many or a class for expanded clones.

j_gene: TRBJ2-1; d_gene: TRBD2; v_gene: TRBV9; abundance: few; CDR3nt: TGTGCCAGCAGCGTAGGATTGAGAGCAGGACTAGCGGGAGGCAATGAGCAGTTCTTC; CDR3aa: CASSVGLRAGLAGGNEQFF
j_gene: TRBJ1-2; d_gene: .; v_gene: TRBV12-3/TRBV12-4; abundance: .; CDR3nt: TGTGCCACGCTCGGGGGGGGAGACTATGGCTACACCTTC; CDR3aa: CATLGGGDYGYTF
j_gene: TRBJ2-1; d_gene: .; v_gene: TRBV5-1; abundance: .; CDR3nt: TGCGCCAGCAGCTTGTTTGCGGTAGGGGGTGTGGTCGTCAATGAGCAGTTCTTC; CDR3aa: CASSLFAVGGVVVNEQFF
j_gene: TRBJ2-1; d_gene: TRBD1; v_gene: TRBV20-1; abundance: many; CDR3nt: TGCAGTGCCAGGGACAGGGAAAATAGGAATGAGCAGTTCTTC; CDR3aa: CSARDRENRNEQFF
j_gene: TRBJ2-3; d_gene: .; v_gene: TRBV14; abundance: .; CDR3nt: TGTGCCAGCAGCTACCTGGGGCCCGACACAGATACGCAGTATTTT; CDR3aa: CASSYLGPDTDTQYF
j_gene: TRBJ1-2; d_gene: .; v_gene: TRBV20-1; abundance: .; CDR3nt: TGCAGTGCGGGACAAGCTAACTATGGCTACACCTTC; CDR3aa: CSAGQANYGYTF
j_gene: TRBJ2-1; d_gene: TRBD2; v_gene: TRBV28; abundance: few; CDR3nt: TGTGCCAGCAGTTTACGCCCGGGACTAGGTGAAGTGGAGCAGTTCTTC; CDR3aa: CASSLRPGLGEVEQFF
j_gene: TRBJ1-2; d_gene: .; v_gene: TRBV7-8; abundance: few; CDR3nt: TGTGCCAGCAGCTTAGGGCGGGGGTTGGGTGGCTACACCTTC; CDR3aa: CASSLGRGLGGYTF
j_gene: TRBJ2-1; d_gene: TRBD2; v_gene: TRBV2; abundance: few; CDR3nt: TGTGCCATCATTAGCGGGGGGGCCTACAATGAGCAGTTCTTC; CDR3aa: CAIISGGAYNEQFF
j_gene: TRBJ1-1; d_gene: TRBD1; v_gene: TRBV20-1; abundance: .; CDR3nt: TGCAGGGGAGAAACAGGGGCTATGAACACTGAAGCTTTCTTT; CDR3aa: CRGETGAMNTEAFF
j_gene: TRBJ2-1; d_gene: .; v_gene: TRBV12-3/TRBV12-4; abundance: few; CDR3nt: TGTGCCAGCAGTTTAGGATTAGGGAGCTCCTACAATGAGCAGTTCTTC; CDR3aa: CASSLGLGSSYNEQFF
j_gene: TRBJ2-1; d_gene: TRBD1; v_gene: TRBV6-5; abundance: many; CDR3nt: TGTGCCAGCAGTTACTCGGGACAGGGGTACAATGAGCAGTTCTTC; CDR3aa: CASSYSGQGYNEQFF
j_gene: TRBJ2-5; d_gene: .; v_gene: TRBV7-2; abundance: .; CDR3nt: TGTGCCAGCAGCTACGCCCTAGGGGAGACCCAGTACTTC; CDR3aa: CASSYALGETQYF
j_gene: TRBJ2-7; d_gene: TRBD2; v_gene: TRBV29-1; abundance: few; CDR3nt: TGCAGCGTTAACCTACTTGGCGGGAGGGCCCACGAGCAGTACTTC; CDR3aa: CSVNLLGGRAHEQYF
j_gene: TRBJ2-3; d_gene: .; v_gene: TRBV20-1; abundance: .; CDR3nt: TGCAGTGCTAGACAATTGCTTGGAGTAGATACGCAGTATTTT; CDR3aa: CSARQLLGVDTQYF
j_gene: TRBJ2-5; d_gene: TRBD1; v_gene: TRBV12-3/TRBV12-4; abundance: .; CDR3nt: TGTGCCAGCAGGACAGCCAGGGGGCTGGAGACCCAGTACTTC; CDR3aa: CASRTARGLETQYF
j_gene: TRBJ2-2; d_gene: .; v_gene: TRBV5-1; abundance: .; CDR3nt: TGCGCCAGCAGCACGGGCCAGCTCCCGACCGGGGAGCTGTTTTTT; CDR3aa: CASSTGQLPTGELFF
j_gene: TRBJ2-1; d_gene: .; v_gene: TRBV6-5; abundance: .; CDR3nt: TGTGCCAGCAGTTACCTTGGGGGCTCCTACAATGAGCAGTTCTTC; CDR3aa: CASSYLGGSYNEQFF
j_gene: TRBJ2-7; d_gene: .; v_gene: TRBV12-3/TRBV12-4; abundance: many; CDR3nt: TGTGCCAGCAGTTTAATACAGGGCTCCTACGAGCAGTACTTC; CDR3aa: CASSLIQGSYEQYF
j_gene: TRBJ1-6; d_gene: .; v_gene: TRBV20-1; abundance: .; CDR3nt: TGCTGTGCTAGAGATCAATACAGGAGCTCCTATAATTCACCCCTCCACTTT; CDR3aa: CCARDQYRSSYNSPLHF
j_gene: TRBJ1-4; d_gene: .; v_gene: TRBV18; abundance: few; CDR3nt: TGTGCCAGCTCACCAACCACAGGAACAACTAATGAAAAACTGTTTTTT; CDR3aa: CASSPTTGTTNEKLFF
j_gene: TRBJ1-2; d_gene: .; v_gene: TRBV20-1; abundance: many; CDR3nt: TGCAGTGCTAGAGCCCCAGTAACTAACTATGGCTACACCTTC; CDR3aa: CSARAPVTNYGYTF